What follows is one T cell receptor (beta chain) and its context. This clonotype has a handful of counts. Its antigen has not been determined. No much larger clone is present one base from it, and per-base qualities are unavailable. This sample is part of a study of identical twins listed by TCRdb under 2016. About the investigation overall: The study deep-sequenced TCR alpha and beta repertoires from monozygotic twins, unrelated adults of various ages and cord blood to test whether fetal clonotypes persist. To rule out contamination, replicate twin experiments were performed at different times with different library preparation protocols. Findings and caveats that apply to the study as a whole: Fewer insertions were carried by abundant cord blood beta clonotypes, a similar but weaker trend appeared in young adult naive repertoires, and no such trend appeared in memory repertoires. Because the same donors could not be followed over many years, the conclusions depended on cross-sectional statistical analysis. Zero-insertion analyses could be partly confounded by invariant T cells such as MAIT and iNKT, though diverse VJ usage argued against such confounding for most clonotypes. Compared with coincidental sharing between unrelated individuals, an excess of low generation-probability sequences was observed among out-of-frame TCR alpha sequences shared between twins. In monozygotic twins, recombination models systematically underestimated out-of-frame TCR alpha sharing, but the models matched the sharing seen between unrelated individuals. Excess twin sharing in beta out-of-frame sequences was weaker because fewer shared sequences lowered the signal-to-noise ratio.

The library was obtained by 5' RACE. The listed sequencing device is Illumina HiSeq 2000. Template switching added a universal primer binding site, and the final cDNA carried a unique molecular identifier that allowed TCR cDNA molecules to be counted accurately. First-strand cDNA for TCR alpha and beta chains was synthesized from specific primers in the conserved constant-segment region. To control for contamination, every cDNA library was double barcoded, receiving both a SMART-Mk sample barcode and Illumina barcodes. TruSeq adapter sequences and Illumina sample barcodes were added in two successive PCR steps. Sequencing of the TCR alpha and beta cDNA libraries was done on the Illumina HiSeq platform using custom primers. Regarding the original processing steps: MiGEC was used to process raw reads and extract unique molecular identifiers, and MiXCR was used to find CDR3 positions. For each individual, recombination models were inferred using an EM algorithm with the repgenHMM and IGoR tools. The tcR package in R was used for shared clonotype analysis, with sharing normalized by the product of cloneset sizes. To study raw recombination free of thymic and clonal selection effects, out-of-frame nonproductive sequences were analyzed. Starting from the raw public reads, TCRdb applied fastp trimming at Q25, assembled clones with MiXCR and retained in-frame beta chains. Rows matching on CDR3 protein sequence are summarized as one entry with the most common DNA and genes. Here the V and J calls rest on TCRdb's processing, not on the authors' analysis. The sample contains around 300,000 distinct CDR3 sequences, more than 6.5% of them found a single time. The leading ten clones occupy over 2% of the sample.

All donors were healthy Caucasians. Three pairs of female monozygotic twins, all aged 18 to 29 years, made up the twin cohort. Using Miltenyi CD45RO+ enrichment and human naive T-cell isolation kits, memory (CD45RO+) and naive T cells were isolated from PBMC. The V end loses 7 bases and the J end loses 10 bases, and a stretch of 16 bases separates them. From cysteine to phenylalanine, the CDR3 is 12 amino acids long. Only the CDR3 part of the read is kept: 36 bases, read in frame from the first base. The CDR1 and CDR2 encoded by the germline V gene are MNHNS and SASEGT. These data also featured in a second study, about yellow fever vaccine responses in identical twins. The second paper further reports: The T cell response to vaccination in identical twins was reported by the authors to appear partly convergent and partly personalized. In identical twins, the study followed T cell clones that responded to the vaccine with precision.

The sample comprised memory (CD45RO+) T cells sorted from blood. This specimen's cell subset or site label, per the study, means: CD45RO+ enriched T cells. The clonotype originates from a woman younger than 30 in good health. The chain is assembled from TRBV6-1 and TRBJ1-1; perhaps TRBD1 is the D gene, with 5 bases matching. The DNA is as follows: TGTGCCAGCAACAAGCTCGGGGGGGGAGCTTTCTTT. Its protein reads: CASNKLGGGAFF.